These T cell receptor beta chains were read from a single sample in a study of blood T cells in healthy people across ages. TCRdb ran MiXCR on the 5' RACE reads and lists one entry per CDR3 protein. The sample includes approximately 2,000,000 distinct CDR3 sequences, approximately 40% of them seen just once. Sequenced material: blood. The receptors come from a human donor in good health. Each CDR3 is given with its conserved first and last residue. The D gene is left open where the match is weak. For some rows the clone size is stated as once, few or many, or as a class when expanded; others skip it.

cdr3_nt: TGTGCCAGCAGCTCTACTAGCGAGCAGTACTTC
cdr3_aa: CASSSTSEQYF
d_call: NA
clone_size: few
v_call: TRBV6-2/TRBV6-3
j_call: TRBJ2-7

cdr3_nt: TGCAGTGCCGCGAGACGAGGGGTAGCCTACGAGCAGTACTTC
cdr3_aa: CSAARRGVAYEQYF
d_call: NA
clone_size: NA
v_call: TRBV20-1
j_call: TRBJ2-7

cdr3_nt: TGCAGCGTCGTCGGACAGGGAATTAACACTGAAGCTTTCTTT
cdr3_aa: CSVVGQGINTEAFF
d_call: TRBD1
clone_size: NA
v_call: TRBV29-1
j_call: TRBJ1-1

cdr3_nt: TGCAGTGCTCAGGATAGTCCCCGCGGTTACGAGCAGTACTTC
cdr3_aa: CSAQDSPRGYEQYF
d_call: NA
clone_size: few
v_call: TRBV20-1
j_call: TRBJ2-7

cdr3_nt: TGCAGTGCGTCCGATTCCGGGACTAGAACAGATACGCAGTATTTT
cdr3_aa: CSASDSGTRTDTQYF
d_call: TRBD2
clone_size: NA
v_call: TRBV20-1
j_call: TRBJ2-3

cdr3_nt: TGTGCCAGCAGCCAACCGCGAGCCTCCTCCTACGAGCAGTACTTC
cdr3_aa: CASSQPRASSYEQYF
d_call: NA
clone_size: few
v_call: TRBV3-1
j_call: TRBJ2-7

cdr3_nt: TGCGCCAGCAGCCCTGCGGGGGGTCGGAGCTCCTACAATGAGCAGTTCTTC
cdr3_aa: CASSPAGGRSSYNEQFF
d_call: TRBD2
clone_size: NA
v_call: TRBV5-1
j_call: TRBJ2-1

cdr3_nt: TGTGCCAGCAGCCCCGGCGGGAGGGGCTACACCTTC
cdr3_aa: CASSPGGRGYTF
d_call: NA
clone_size: few
v_call: TRBV7-9
j_call: TRBJ1-2

cdr3_nt: TGCGCCAGCAGCCAAGATCCGACAGGGGGCCACGAGCAGTACTTC
cdr3_aa: CASSQDPTGGHEQYF
d_call: TRBD1
clone_size: NA
v_call: TRBV4-3
j_call: TRBJ2-7

cdr3_nt: TGTGCCAGCAGCCAAGTGGAGGGCAGCGGAAACACCATATATTTT
cdr3_aa: CASSQVEGSGNTIYF
d_call: NA
clone_size: NA
v_call: TRBV4-2
j_call: TRBJ1-3

cdr3_nt: TGTGCCAGCAGCCCGACGGATGGCCGGGGTGAGCAGTTCTTC
cdr3_aa: CASSPTDGRGEQFF
d_call: NA
clone_size: few
v_call: TRBV3-1
j_call: TRBJ2-1

cdr3_nt: TGTGCCAGCAGCTTAGGCGGATTTATTTTAAATGAGCAGTTCTTC
cdr3_aa: CASSLGGFILNEQFF
d_call: NA
clone_size: few
v_call: TRBV7-6
j_call: TRBJ2-1

cdr3_nt: TGTGCCAGCAGTTACCGTGACGGAAGCCAGTACTTC
cdr3_aa: CASSYRDGSQYF
d_call: NA
clone_size: NA
v_call: TRBV6-2/TRBV6-3
j_call: TRBJ2-7

cdr3_nt: TGTGCCACTATGACAGGGGCTGGCGGGGAGCTGTTTTTT
cdr3_aa: CATMTGAGGELFF
d_call: TRBD1
clone_size: NA
v_call: TRBV15
j_call: TRBJ2-2

cdr3_nt: TGTGCCAGCAGCTTAGCGCAGGGCGGCTCTTTCTTT
cdr3_aa: CASSLAQGGSFF
d_call: NA
clone_size: NA
v_call: TRBV7-2
j_call: TRBJ1-1